A single sample is the source of the 32 T cell receptor beta chains below, sequenced in a study of beta chain features in type 1 diabetes. Findings of the study overall: Researchers report that Type 1 diabetes patients had moderately but significantly shorter TCRB CDR3s across all four CD4+ subsets.

These receptors' antigens are unknown. The entirety of the isolated RNA underwent reverse transcription, so expressed TCRB transcripts were sequenced. Data came from immunoSEQ multiplex PCR; TCRdb stores just in-frame clones and leaves some out. The sample contains about 740,000 clones, around 15% of which appear only once. The sequenced sample was naive CD4+ T cells from blood. The origin of the receptors is a man younger than 35 with type 1 diabetes.

Only a few counts were recorded for this clone. The V and J genes are TRBV29-1 and TRBJ2-7; TRBD1 matches at 11 bases. The CDR3 runs to 12 residues. J gave up 5 bases and V 7 bases, and 4 bases lay outside the gene matches. Germline V gene data show CDR1 as SQVTM and CDR2 as ANQGSEA. CDR3 in amino acids: CSAGTGGNEQYF. As DNA, the CDR3 is TGCAGCGCTGGGACAGGGGGTAACGAGCAGTACTTC.

The chain is built from TRBV9 and TRBJ1-2, with a possible D match to TRBD1 (5 bases). Germline CDR1 and CDR2: SGDLS and YYNGEE. The CDR3 spans 19 residues. Trimming left V 4 bases short and J 0 bases short, with 25 bases between. The CDR3 loop is CASSPPGTQIHPANYGYTF. The CDR3 nucleotides read TGTGCCAGCAGCCCCCCCGGGACCCAAATACACCCCGCTAACTATGGCTACACCTTC.

This clone was observed a few times. The chain joins TRBV14 to TRBJ2-3; maybe TRBD1 (5 bases). V was cut by 0 bases and J by 0 bases, with 10 bases left in between. Germline assignment: CDR1 SGHDN and CDR2 FVKESK. The CDR3 consists of 16 residues. CDR3 region: CASSQDWQGSTDTQYF. In nucleotides, the CDR3 is TGTGCCAGCAGCCAAGATTGGCAGGGAAGCACAGATACGCAGTATTTT.

This clone was seen more than once but under ten times. This rearrangement joins TRBV7-8 to TRBJ2-6, with D possibly TRBD1 on 5 matching bases. V was shortened by 5 bases and J by 4 bases, with 12 bases between the two germline ends. The CDR3 is made up of 15 amino acids. Germline-derived CDR1 and CDR2 are SGHVS and FQNEAQ. The CDR3 coding sequence is TGTGCCAGCAGCCCTAGGGGTTCCGGGGCCAACGTCCTGACTTTC. Translating gives CASSPRGSGANVLTF.

The rearrangement links TRBV6-1 to TRBJ2-4; D might be TRBD1 (5 bases). The CDR3 totals 14 residues. Germline V lookup: CDR1 MNHNS, CDR2 SASEGT. V dropped 1 base and J dropped 6 bases, with 10 bases sitting between them. CDR3 bases: TGTGCCAGCAGTGAAGGGGGCAGGGTAAACATTCAGTACTTC. Translated: CASSEGGRVNIQYF.

The chain couples TRBV25-1 to TRBJ1-2; no firm D call. Germline lookup yields CDR1 MGHDK and CDR2 SYGVNS. Trimming pared 4 bases from V and 8 bases from J, leaving 17 bases between. The CDR3 spans 14 residues. CDR3 protein: CASSGKDPGRGYTF. The CDR3 nucleotides read TGTGCCAGCAGTGGCAAGGACCCCGGCCGGGGCTACACCTTC.

The chain employs TRBV11-2 and TRBJ2-1; D call uncertain. CDR3 length: 15 amino acids. The V gene lost 3 bases and the J gene lost 0 bases, with 9 bases spanning the gap. Germline assignment: CDR1 SGHAT and CDR2 FQNNGV. The CDR3 DNA sequence: TGTGCCAGCAGCTTGACGGGTCTCTCCTACAATGAGCAGTTCTTC. Residues: CASSLTGLSYNEQFF.

This clone was detected only a few times. The chain links TRBV9 to TRBJ2-1; D gene uncertain. The CDR3 sequence is 11 residues long. Germline V gene lookup returns CDR1 SGDLS and CDR2 YYNGEE. V was pared by 2 bases and J by 7 bases, with 4 bases between. CDR3: CASSVSNEQFF. In nucleotides, the CDR3 is TGTGCCAGCAGCGTTAGTAATGAGCAGTTCTTC.

The V call is TRBV5-1, the J call TRBJ2-5; TRBD2 aligns across 7 bases. Germline-derived CDR1 and CDR2 are SGHRS and YFSETQ. V shed 0 bases and J 5 bases; nucleotides not matched to a gene: 10. There are 16 residues in the CDR3. The CDR3 DNA sequence: TGCGCCAGCAGCTTGGATATTGGGCTAGCGGAGGAGACCCAGTACTTC. It codes for CASSLDIGLAEETQYF.

As to this clone: This same CDR3 is encoded by further DNA sequences in the sample. The CDR3: CASSQDRGQGTDTQYF. CDR3 nucleotide sequence: TGCGCCAGCAGCCAAGATCGGGGGCAGGGCACAGATACGCAGTATTTT. The rearrangement joins TRBV4-1 to TRBJ2-3; D could derive from TRBD1 or TRBD2 (6 bases each). This CDR3 is 16 amino acids long. The ends were cut back, 0 bases at V and 1 base at J, with 11 bases in the middle. The V gene's germline CDR1 is MGHRA and CDR2 YSYEKL.

The CDR3 DNA reads as TGTGCCAGCACCATCAGACGGAGGACAGATACGCAGTATTTT. It encodes CASTIRRRTDTQYF. V and J are TRBV5-6 and TRBJ2-3, with D possibly matching TRBD2 (5 bases). Trimming removed 6 bases at V and 3 bases at J, with 14 bases between. From germline, CDR1 is SGHDT and CDR2 YYEEEE. The CDR3 is 14 residues long.

The genes are TRBV23-1 and TRBJ1-1, with D possibly being TRBD1 (6 bases). TRBV23-1 is treated as an ORF (open reading frame) with a function not yet certain. Trimming stripped 3 bases from V and 14 bases from J, with 31 bases between. CDR3 length: 17 residues. CDR3 residues: CASSHSPGTPSGRKVFF. The CDR3 coding sequence is TGCGCCAGCAGTCATAGTCCCGGGACACCTTCGGGTCGTAAAGTGTTCTTT.

This sequence joins TRBV7-9 and TRBJ1-6, with D possibly TRBD1 on 5 matching bases. The CDR3 is 15 residues long. V was cut by 3 bases and J by 6 bases, with 12 bases left in between. Germline loops: CDR1 SEHNR, CDR2 FQNEAQ (reference sequence). The chain's CDR3 is CASSFFSGANSPLHF. Written as DNA, the CDR3 is TGTGCCAGCAGCTTTTTTTCCGGGGCTAATTCACCCCTCCACTTT.

The chain combines TRBV10-3 with TRBJ2-3; TRBD2 aligns across 7 bases. Germline assignment: CDR1 ENHRY and CDR2 SYGVKD. This CDR3 has 15 amino acids. J gave up 0 bases and V 9 bases, and 9 bases lay outside the gene matches. CDR3 loop: CAIARLGLSTDTQYF. Here the CDR3 DNA reads TGTGCCATTGCCCGCCTGGGACTAAGCACAGATACGCAGTATTTT.

The chain couples TRBV2 to TRBJ1-5, with 8 bases aligning to TRBD1. Germline V CDR1 and CDR2: SNHLY, FYNNEI. The J segment lost 2 bases and the V segment lost 9 bases, leaving 6 bases of the junction unmatched. CDR3 length: 14 residues. CDR3 in DNA: TGTGCCAGTATGGACAGGGAGGGCAATCAGCCCCAGCATTTT. Translated: CASMDREGNQPQHF.

This clone was picked up a small number of times. The CDR3 DNA follows: TGTGCCAGCAGCTTGGAAGGGGGGGATTCACCCCTCCACTTT. Translated: CASSLEGGDSPLHF. The chain recombines TRBV5-4 with TRBJ1-6; TRBD1 might be the D (6 bases). CDR1 is SGHNT, CDR2 YYREEE, per germline (reference sequence). V gave up 0 bases and J gave up 8 bases, with 9 bases separating them. CDR3 length: 14 residues.

This clone has a handful of counts. The chain is built from TRBV6-5 and TRBJ2-5, with D possibly called TRBD1 or TRBD2 (5 bases each). V shed 6 bases and J shed 7 bases, with 12 bases lying between them. Germline CDR1 is MNHEY and CDR2 is SVGAGI. This CDR3 is built from 12 residues. The CDR3 DNA follows: TGTGCCAGCAGGTCCGGGACCCTGACCCAGTACTTC. This encodes CASRSGTLTQYF.

The chain employs TRBV7-8 and TRBJ2-5; D is unclear. Germline V lookup: CDR1 SGHVS, CDR2 FQNEAQ. The CDR3 length is 14 residues. V was trimmed by 7 bases and J by 1 base, leaving 13 bases between them. The CDR3: CASTPDGPQETQYF. The CDR3 coding sequence is TGTGCCAGCACCCCGGACGGACCCCAAGAGACCCAGTACTTC.

The V call is TRBV6-5, the J call TRBJ2-7, with TRBD2 as a possible D gene (5 bases). Trimming left V 6 bases short and J 0 bases short, with 15 bases between. The germline gives CDR1 MNHEY, CDR2 SVGAGI. The CDR3 contains 15 residues. CDR3 sequence reads: CASRRPEGNSYEQYF. In nucleotides, the CDR3 is TGTGCCAGCAGACGACCAGAGGGTAACTCCTACGAGCAGTACTTC.

This clone was found a few times. This specimen includes other DNA sequences encoding the same CDR3. The rearrangement uses TRBV19 and TRBJ2-2, with D hard to call. Germline assignment: CDR1 LNHDA and CDR2 SQIVND (reference sequence). CDR3 length equals 14 residues. V was cut by 3 bases and J by 2 bases, with 7 bases left in between. The chain's CDR3 is CASSIPSNTGELFF. DNA of the CDR3: TGTGCCAGTAGTATCCCCAGTAACACCGGGGAGCTGTTTTTT. The full variable domain, its missing parts supplied by reference TRBV19 and TRBJ2-2, is DGGITQSPKYLFRKEGQNVTLSCEQNLNHDAMYWYRQDPGQGLRLIYYSQIVNDFQKGDIAEGYSVSREKKESFPLTVTSAQKNPTAFYLCASSIPSNTGELFFGEGSRLTVL.

This clone showed up just a few times. The chain couples TRBV2 to TRBJ2-3; D might be TRBD2 (6 bases). Germline V lookup: CDR1 SNHLY, CDR2 FYNNEI. The length of the CDR3 is 15 residues. V lost 1 base and J lost 2, with 10 bases in between. CDR3 region: CASSEGRGPTDTQYF. The DNA of the CDR3 is TGTGCCAGCAGTGAAGGGCGGGGCCCCACAGATACGCAGTATTTT.

The genes are TRBV6-1 and TRBJ1-5; D gene ambiguous. Per germline, CDR1 MNHNS and CDR2 SASEGT. Between the trimmed V and J ends, which lost 1 base and 3 bases, there was a span of 7 bases. This CDR3 spans 14 amino acids. The CDR3 bases are TGTGCCAGCAGTGAAGTCGATAACAATCAGCCCCAGCATTTT. Translating gives CASSEVDNNQPQHF.

V gene TRBV19 combines with J gene TRBJ2-7, with 8 bases lining up with TRBD1. The CDR3 consists of 16 residues. Germline lookup yields CDR1 LNHDA and CDR2 SQIVND (reference sequence). With V trimmed by 5 bases and J by 1 base, 10 bases remained unmatched. Here the CDR3 reads CASSSDRAHPSYEQYF. The CDR3 DNA reads TGTGCCAGTAGTTCGGACAGGGCCCACCCTTCCTACGAGCAGTACTTC.

This rearrangement joins TRBV4-1 to TRBJ1-6; TRBD1 agrees at 9 bases. CDR1 is MGHRA and CDR2 is YSYEKL in the germline V gene. V trimming: 0 bases; J trimming: 6 bases; junction bases outside the gene matches: 9. This CDR3 comprises 18 residues. CDR3 nucleotide sequence: TGCGCCAGCAGCCAAGATCCGGGACAGGGAATTTTTAATTCACCCCTCCACTTT. It translates to CASSQDPGQGIFNSPLHF.

This clone has only a few counts. The gene calls are TRBV7-9 and TRBJ2-1; D is perhaps TRBD1 (5 bases). The CDR3 is 17 amino acids. CDR1 and CDR2 from the germline V gene are SEHNR and FQNEAQ (reference sequence). Trimming shortened V by 3 bases and J by 0 bases, and 15 bases separated the two germline ends. The CDR3 DNA sequence: TGTGCCAGCAGCTTGGGGCAGGGAACACGCTCCTACAATGAGCAGTTCTTC. Translated: CASSLGQGTRSYNEQFF.

This clone was observed a few times. The chain combines TRBV28 with TRBJ1-4; TRBD1 agrees at 9 bases. Germline V lookup: CDR1 MDHEN, CDR2 SYDVKM. Unmatched junction bases numbered 7, after V lost 6 bases and J lost 5 bases. The CDR3 is 15 amino acids. In nucleotides, the CDR3 is TGTGCCAGCAGCATACCGGGACAGGGAAATGAAAAACTGTTTTTT. Its protein is CASSIPGQGNEKLFF.

This clone was seen more than once but under ten times. The V and J genes are TRBV9 and TRBJ2-1; maybe TRBD2 (5 bases). Germline CDR1 is SGDLS and CDR2 is YYNGEE. The CDR3 length is 15 residues. The germline V and J ends were trimmed by 4 bases and 1 base, with 12 bases remaining between them. CDR3 nucleotide sequence: TGTGCCAGCAGCCTCGACGGGGTGTCCTACAATGAGCAGTTCTTC. Amino acids: CASSLDGVSYNEQFF.

The chain employs TRBV19 and TRBJ1-1; no clear D. CDR3 length: 14 amino acids. Germline values: CDR1 LNHDA, CDR2 SQIVND (reference sequence). Trimming pared 8 bases from V and 0 bases from J, leaving 13 bases between. CDR3 sequence (DNA): TGTGCCAGTGCTGGAGGCCAGCTGAACACTGAAGCTTTCTTT. As protein: CASAGGQLNTEAFF.

This clone came up a few times. The chain uses TRBV20-1 and TRBJ2-7; D is uncertain. This CDR3 is 10 amino acids long. V lost 8 bases and J lost 5, with 10 bases in between. Germline V lookup: CDR1 DFQATT, CDR2 SNEGSKA (reference sequence). The CDR3 reads CSPRRDEQYF. As DNA, the CDR3 is TGCAGTCCCCGAAGGGACGAGCAGTACTTC.

This clone has just a few counts. The CDR3 loop reads CASSQPGLAGTDTQYF. CDR3 nucleotides: TGTGCCAGCTCACAACCGGGACTAGCCGGCACAGATACGCAGTATTTT. The chain links TRBV18 to TRBJ2-3; 9 bases are shared with TRBD2. The CDR3 extends over 16 amino acids. Germline trimming cut 4 bases from V and 1 base from J; bases unmatched to any gene: 6. Germline assignment: CDR1 KGHSH and CDR2 LQKENI.

This clone was counted between two and nine times. The CDR3 coding sequence is TGTGCCAGCAGTTACTCGAGTTGGGATAACAATGAGCAGTTCTTC. This sequence encodes CASSYSSWDNNEQFF. This chain uses TRBV6-5 with TRBJ2-1, with D hard to call. Germline values: CDR1 MNHEY, CDR2 SVGAGI. CDR3 length equals 15 residues. V was cut by 0 bases and J by 5 bases, with 11 bases left in between.

This clone was seen a handful of times. The chain recombines TRBV5-6 with TRBJ2-3; D unresolved. CDR1 SGHDT and CDR2 YYEEEE come from the germline V gene. Trimming cost V 2 bases and J 4 bases, with 8 bases left between them. The CDR3 has 13 amino acids. CDR3 DNA: TGTGCCAGCAGCTTTGAGAGATCAGATACGCAGTATTTT. Translation: CASSFERSDTQYF.